These 7 T cell receptor beta chains share one sample of origin, sequenced in a study of cytomegalovirus exposure and HLA in healthy donors. Assay used: immunoSEQ multiplex PCR; TCRdb lists only in-frame clones, some missing. The sample yields over 150,000 clones, about 85% seen once. Sample: PBMCs. These receptor sequences come from a man younger than 30 in good health and CMV-seropositive.

V gene TRBV28 combines with J gene TRBJ2-7; TRBD1 matches at 10 bases. Germline CDR1 and CDR2: MDHEN and SYDVKM. With V trimmed by 3 bases and J by 3 bases, 5 bases remained unmatched. This CDR3 has 15 residues. CDR3 bases: TGTGCCAGCAGTTTGGGAGGACAGGGGGGCTACGAGCAGTACTTC. Translating gives CASSLGGQGGYEQYF.

This clone occurred once. The genes are TRBV5-1 and TRBJ2-3; perhaps TRBD2 as D (5 bases). Germline V CDR1 and CDR2: SGHRS, YFSETQ. The CDR3 covers 15 residues. Trimming took off 7 bases at V and 5 bases at J, with 20 bases between the two ends. The CDR3: CASSLGVSTGDTQYF. CDR3 coding DNA: TGCGCCAGCTCCCTGGGAGTTTCCACCGGAGATACGCAGTATTTT.

The J gene is TRBJ1-1, the V gene TRBV1. TRBV1 is annotated as a pseudogene. The CDR3 extends over 20 amino acids. CDR3 sequence (DNA): TGCACCAGCCGGGGCCCTTTTCGCGGGGGAACTGATTTAGTAAGGACTGAAGCTTTCTTT. This codes for CTSRGPFRGGTDLVRTEAFF.

Only a few counts were recorded for this clone. This sequence joins TRBV6-5 and TRBJ2-7, with a weak D call TRBD2 (5 bases). The CDR3 contains 12 residues. Germline assignment: CDR1 MNHEY and CDR2 SVGAGI. V was pared by 5 bases and J by 2 bases, with 7 bases between. The CDR3 is CASSGLAYEQYF. CDR3 coding DNA: TGTGCCAGCAGTGGACTGGCCTACGAGCAGTACTTC.

The chain combines TRBV5-1 with TRBJ2-1; 14 bases fit TRBD2. CDR1 SGHRS and CDR2 YFSETQ come from the germline V gene. With 3 bases clipped from V and 6 bases from J, the junction kept 2 bases outside the gene matches. This CDR3 comprises 15 residues. CDR3 amino acids: CASSSGTSGGNEQFF. DNA of the CDR3: TGCGCCAGCAGCTCCGGGACTAGCGGGGGCAATGAGCAGTTCTTC.

This clone was recorded a few times. This chain links TRBV28 with TRBJ2-1; 7 bases are a match to TRBD1. The germline CDR1 and CDR2 sequences are MDHEN and SYDVKM. This CDR3 has 14 amino acids. V lost 2 bases to trimming and J lost 6 bases; unmatched junction nucleotides: 4. Here the CDR3 reads CASSLGAGGNEQFF. The DNA of the CDR3 is TGTGCCAGCAGTTTAGGGGCAGGGGGCAATGAGCAGTTCTTC.

The rearrangement links TRBV6-5 to TRBJ1-4; D remains unclear. From germline, CDR1 is MNHEY and CDR2 SVGAGI. Between the trimmed V and J ends, which lost 2 bases and 0 bases, there was a span of 7 bases. CDR3 length: 15 residues. The CDR3 DNA sequence: TGTGCCAGCAGTTACCGGTTTGCAACTAATGAAAAACTGTTTTTT. The encoded protein is CASSYRFATNEKLFF.